The 7 T cell receptor beta chains listed next were all sequenced from one sample in a study of CD8 T cells in ankylosing spondylitis. One entry per CDR3 protein, called by TCRdb with MiXCR from the 5' RACE reads. The table lists about 160,000 distinct CDR3 sequences, roughly 18% of them singletons. Sequences were obtained from blood, either unsorted or a sorted T cell fraction (not recorded which). Source of these receptors: a male donor with ankylosing spondylitis or in good health (not recorded which).

This clonotype was observed a single time. This chain uses TRBV19 with TRBJ2-7; TRBD2 agrees at 8 bases. The CDR3 covers 13 residues. CDR1 and CDR2 (germline): LNHDA, SQIVND (reference sequence). Trimming cost V 7 bases and J 5 bases; bases outside gene matches: 7. CDR3 DNA sequence: TGTGCCAGTATGGACGGGAGGGTCCACGAGCAGTACTTC. Amino acid sequence: CASMDGRVHEQYF.

The V gene is TRBV12-3 or TRBV12-4, the J gene TRBJ2-5; the D gene is possibly TRBD2 (6 bases). This CDR3 has 13 residues. Trimming took off 5 bases at V and 4 bases at J, with 11 bases between the two ends. The CDR3 here is CASSLRGGETQYF. Here the CDR3 DNA reads TGTGCCAGCAGTCTAAGGGGAGGAGAGACCCAGTACTTC.

This clonotype was counted many times. The chain has TRBV28 and TRBJ2-1; 9 nucleotides line up with TRBD1. The CDR3 totals 16 residues. V dropped 2 bases and J dropped 6; count of bases not matched to a gene: 8. The V gene's germline CDR1 is MDHEN and CDR2 SYDVKM. In DNA, the CDR3 is TGTGCCAGCAGTTTACAGCCCGGGACAGGGACCAATGAGCAGTTCTTC. Translating it yields CASSLQPGTGTNEQFF.

Ten or more counts support this clonotype. V gene TRBV5-1 combines with J gene TRBJ2-1; TRBD2 aligns across 9 bases. This CDR3 region has 15 residues. The germline V gene encodes CDR1 SGHRS and CDR2 YFSETQ. The junction had 2 bases not matched to a gene; V was cut back by 3 bases and J by 1 base. CDR3 sequence (DNA): TGCGCCAGCAGCTCTACTAGCGGGTCCTACAATGAGCAGTTCTTC. It yields the protein CASSSTSGSYNEQFF.

There are a few counts of this clonotype. DNA of the CDR3: TGCAGTGCTCCCATCGGGGGGGACGAGCAGTACTTC. It codes for CSAPIGGDEQYF. The chain carries TRBV20-1 and TRBJ2-7, with TRBD2 matching over 8 bases. Germline lookup yields CDR1 DFQATT and CDR2 SNEGSKA (reference sequence). After removal of 5 bases from V and 5 bases from J, the junction contained 5 bases not matched to a gene. CDR3 length equals 12 residues.

The V call is TRBV28, the J call TRBJ1-2, with D maybe TRBD1 (6 bases). The CDR3 is 13 amino acids. V was pared by 2 bases and J by 7 bases, with 11 bases between. Germline lookup yields CDR1 MDHEN and CDR2 SYDVKM. CDR3 region: CASSLGGLVGYTF. CDR3 bases: TGTGCCAGCAGTTTAGGGGGGCTGGTTGGCTACACCTTC.

V and J are TRBV10-1 and TRBJ2-7; 8 bases agree with TRBD1. The CDR3 consists of 15 residues. Germline CDR1 is WNHNN and CDR2 is SYGVQD (reference sequence). The junction had 9 bases not matched to a gene; V was cut back by 3 bases and J by 5 bases. In DNA form, the CDR3 reads TGCGCCAGCAGTGACCCCGTCAGGGGGCTCGACGAGCAGTACTTC. Translated: CASSDPVRGLDEQYF.